This TCR beta chain comes out of a study of blood T cell repertoires in COVID-19. As for the study in general: Nucleic acid was either cDNA or gDNA, and it came from T cells, B-cell-depleted T cells, or PBMCs.

Using immunoSEQ multiplex PCR, the repertoire was profiled, and TCRdb retains in-frame clones only, with some absent. The repertoire holds about 34,000 clones, 90% seen once, with approximately 20% in the top ten. The germline CDR1 and CDR2 sequences are SEHNR and FQNEAQ (reference sequence). The length of the CDR3 is 15 residues. V lost 6 bases and J lost 1; bases outside the gene matches: 7. The material sequenced was peripheral blood. This TCR was sampled from an elderly man with acute or convalescent COVID-19. J is TRBJ1-1 and V is TRBV7-9; 8 bases agree with TRBD1. CDR3 residues: CASRDGTGPNTEAFF. The CDR3 bases are TGTGCCAGCAGAGACGGGACAGGCCCGAACACTGAAGCTTTCTTT.